Shown below are 26 T cell receptor beta chains from a single sample sequenced in a study of T cell responses to AZD1222 COVID-19 vaccine. Repertoires were generated with immunoSEQ multiplex PCR, while TCRdb's copy carries only in-frame clones and drops some. Seen here are some 100,000 clones, approximately 87% observed once, and the top ten hold roughly 4.3%. This sample comprised peripheral blood, obtained 28 days after the second AZD1222 dose. These receptors all stem from an adult who received the AZD1222 COVID-19 vaccine.

The chain uses TRBV11-2 and TRBJ2-5; D may match TRBD1 or TRBD2 (5 bases each). Germline CDR1 reads SGHAT; CDR2 reads FQNNGV. CDR3 length: 16 residues. Between the trimmed V and J ends, which lost 1 base and 10 bases, there was a span of 22 bases. This CDR3 reads CASSLGIRDPGLGQYF. The DNA of the CDR3 is TGTGCCAGCAGCTTAGGGATCCGGGACCCGGGTCTCGGCCAGTACTTC.

This clone has more than one count but fewer than ten. The chain combines TRBV19 with TRBJ2-7, with D hard to call. CDR3 length: 13 residues. V was pared by 10 bases and J by 4 bases, with 17 bases between. The germline V gene encodes CDR1 LNHDA and CDR2 SQIVND (reference sequence). The CDR3 spells CATGSPPIYEQYF. The CDR3 bases are TGTGCCACGGGTTCTCCCCCCATTTACGAGCAGTACTTC.

The rearrangement joins TRBV4-3 to TRBJ1-6, with a possible D match to TRBD1 (5 bases). The CDR3 sequence is 16 residues long. Germline V gene sequence: CDR1 LGHNA, CDR2 YSLEER. The V gene lost 0 bases and the J gene lost 6 bases, with 12 bases spanning the gap. CDR3 nucleotides: TGCGCCAGCAGCCAAGATATGACAGAAAGTAATTCACCCCTCCACTTT. This gives the protein CASSQDMTESNSPLHF.

The chain employs TRBV27 and TRBJ2-7, with 8 bases that match TRBD1. The CDR3 consists of 14 residues. With 6 bases clipped from V and 7 bases from J, the junction kept 11 bases outside the gene matches. The germline gives CDR1 MNHEY, CDR2 SMNVEV (reference sequence). The CDR3 DNA reads TGTGCCAGCAGACCGGGACAGGAGGTTAGGGAGCAGTACTTC. As protein: CASRPGQEVREQYF.

The chain is built from TRBV13 and TRBJ1-1, with TRBD1 matching over 10 bases. The CDR3 has 18 residues. CDR1 and CDR2 (germline): PRHDT, FYEKMQ (reference sequence). V lost 3 bases, J lost 6 bases, and 16 bases stayed unmatched. The CDR3: CASSFTPRQGAFLPEAFF. The CDR3 DNA follows: TGTGCCAGCAGCTTTACCCCGCGACAGGGGGCCTTTTTACCTGAAGCTTTCTTT.

J is TRBJ2-1 and V is TRBV28; 10 bases are shared with TRBD2. V lost 2 bases and J lost 5; bases outside the gene matches: 12. The germline V gene has CDR1 MDHEN and CDR2 SYDVKM. The CDR3 is 18 amino acids. The CDR3 nucleotides read TGTGCCAGCAGTTTAGGGGCACTAGCGGGATTGTTGGACAATGAGCAGTTCTTC. It codes for CASSLGALAGLLDNEQFF.

The chain links TRBV6-6 to TRBJ2-7; 7 nucleotides line up with TRBD1. The CDR3 loop spans 12 amino acids. Germline CDR1 is MNHNY and CDR2 is SVGAGI (reference sequence). The CDR3 loop is CAVRDSHYEQYF. DNA for the CDR3: TGTGCAGTACGGGACAGTCACTACGAGCAGTACTTC.

This clone was seen once. The genes are TRBV18 and TRBJ1-6; possible D gene TRBD1, 6 bases. CDR3 length: 14 residues. V lost 3 bases to trimming and J lost 8 bases, with 11 bases between them. In germline, CDR1 is KGHSH, CDR2 LQKENI. The CDR3 coding sequence is TGTGCCAGCTCACCGACAGGTCAGGATTCACCCCTCCACTTT. This gives the protein CASSPTGQDSPLHF. Supplemented by reference TRBV18 and TRBJ1-6, the full variable domain reads NAGVMQNPRHLVRRRGQEARLRCSPMKGHSHVYWYRQLPEEGLKFMVYLQKENIIDESGMPKERFSAEFPKEGPSILRIQQVVRGDSAAYFCASSPTGQDSPLHFGNGTRLTVT.

This clone was counted a single time. The J gene is TRBJ2-7, the V gene TRBV6-5; the match to TRBD2 covers 8 bases. J lost 1 base, V lost 4 bases, and 9 bases had no gene match. This CDR3 comprises 16 residues. The germline gives CDR1 MNHEY, CDR2 SVGAGI. Written as DNA, the CDR3 is TGTGCCAGCAGTTCGTGGGGGGAGCGGGGGTCCTACGAGCAGTACTTC. Encoded protein: CASSSWGERGSYEQYF.

The CDR3 DNA follows: TGTGCCAGCAGTGAGCCCAGCCGCTATGGCTACACCTTC. This encodes CASSEPSRYGYTF. The chain couples TRBV25-1 to TRBJ1-2, with no clear D. Germline CDR1 reads MGHDK; CDR2 reads SYGVNS. The V end lost 3 bases, the J end lost 4 bases, and 9 bases lay between the germline ends. The CDR3 contains 13 residues.

This clone appeared once. V usage is TRBV4-2 and J usage is TRBJ2-6; maybe TRBD1 (5 bases). V gave up 1 base and J gave up 0 bases, with 7 bases separating them. Germline-derived CDR1 and CDR2 are LGHNA and YNFKEQ. The CDR3 is 16 residues long. CDR3 bases: TGTGCCAGCAGCCAAGCAGGGAACTCTGGGGCCAACGTCCTGACTTTC. It translates to CASSQAGNSGANVLTF.

The V and J genes are TRBV7-6 and TRBJ2-2; 7 bases are shared with TRBD1. Per the germline V gene, CDR1 is SGHVS and CDR2 is FNYEAQ. With 6 bases clipped from V and 4 bases from J, the junction kept 14 bases outside the gene matches. The CDR3 consists of 17 residues. CDR3 bases: TGTGCCAGCAGATTAAGGTCTGGACAGGCTTTCACCGGGGAGCTGTTTTTT. This encodes CASRLRSGQAFTGELFF.

This clone has a single count. The V and J genes are TRBV19 and TRBJ2-7, with D perhaps TRBD1 (5 bases). Germline V lookup: CDR1 LNHDA, CDR2 SQIVND (reference sequence). The CDR3 loop spans 14 amino acids. Deletions cut 5 bases from V and 5 bases from J, with 16 bases between. CDR3 sequence reads: CASSWQGNSNEQYF. The CDR3 DNA is TGTGCCAGTAGTTGGCAGGGTAATTCAAACGAGCAGTACTTC.

J is TRBJ2-7 and V is TRBV28; D perhaps matches TRBD1 (6 bases). Germline CDR1 MDHEN, CDR2 SYDVKM. This CDR3 region has 14 residues. V was clipped by 10 bases and J by 4 bases, with 20 bases between them. CDR3 amino acids: CATVTTGVIYEQYF. CDR3 sequence (DNA): TGTGCCACCGTCACGACAGGAGTGATTTACGAGCAGTACTTC.

Comments on this clone: At the DNA level, this CDR3 is encoded by other sequences in the same sample as well. The rearrangement uses TRBV24-1 and TRBJ2-2; D possibly uses TRBD1 or TRBD2 (5 bases each). Germline CDR1 KGHDR, CDR2 SFDVKD. The V end was cut by 4 bases, the J end by 1 base, with 9 bases between. The CDR3 consists of 15 residues. The CDR3 DNA reads as TGTGCCACCAGTGACCCGGGACGGAACACCGGGGAGCTGTTTTTT. Residues: CATSDPGRNTGELFF.

The chain has TRBV5-6 and TRBJ2-3; 12 nucleotides align to TRBD1. This CDR3 is 18 amino acids long. The germline V gene has CDR1 SGHDT and CDR2 YYEEEE. J was trimmed by 3 bases and V by 0 bases; bases with no gene match: 8. The CDR3 region is CASSLVGQGAARTDTQYF. CDR3 coding DNA: TGTGCCAGCAGCTTGGTGGGACAGGGGGCGGCTAGGACAGATACGCAGTATTTT. Supplemented by reference TRBV5-6 and TRBJ2-3, the full variable domain reads DAGVTQSPTHLIKTRGQQVTLRCSPKSGHDTVSWYQQALGQGPQFIFQYYEEEERQRGNFPDRFSGHQFPNYSSELNVNALLLGDSALYLCASSLVGQGAARTDTQYFGPGTRLTVL.

The genes are TRBV27 and TRBJ1-5, with no clear D. Trimming removed 5 bases at V and 8 bases at J, with 16 bases between. This CDR3 contains 14 residues. Germline CDR1 and CDR2: MNHEY and SMNVEV (reference sequence). DNA for the CDR3: TGTGCCAGCAGTCCGGGTCAGCCTCATAAGCCCCAGCATTTT. This encodes CASSPGQPHKPQHF.

This rearrangement joins TRBV9 to TRBJ2-7; a possible D gene is TRBD2 (5 bases). Germline CDR1 is SGDLS and CDR2 is YYNGEE. The CDR3 covers 15 residues. V shed 0 bases and J shed 0 bases, with 10 bases lying between them. The CDR3 DNA follows: TGTGCCAGCAGCGTAGGGGGAGCGGACTCCTACGAGCAGTACTTC. Translated, it gives CASSVGGADSYEQYF. The full variable domain, completed using reference TRBV9 and TRBJ2-7, is DSGVTQTPKHLITATGQRVTLRCSPRSGDLSVYWYQQSLDQGLQFLIQYYNGEERAKGNILERFSAQQFPDLHSELNLSSLELGDSALYFCASSVGGADSYEQYFGPGTRLTVT.

V gene TRBV11-3 combines with J gene TRBJ1-6; no clear D. Trimming shortened V by 0 bases and J by 10 bases, and 13 bases separated the two germline ends. Looked up from germline, CDR1 is SGHNT and CDR2 is YENEEA. CDR3 length: 15 residues. CDR3 protein: CASSLDGAQSSPLHF. The CDR3 bases are TGTGCCAGCAGCTTAGACGGAGCTCAATCCTCACCCCTCCACTTT.

As DNA, the CDR3 is TGTGCCAGCTCACCACCGGGCAGGCAAGACACTGAAGCTTTCTTT. Translated: CASSPPGRQDTEAFF. The V and J genes are TRBV18 and TRBJ1-1; the D is unclear. There are 15 residues in the CDR3. V lost 0 bases and J lost 3, with 11 bases in between. Germline-derived CDR1 and CDR2 are KGHSH and LQKENI.

V usage is TRBV28 and J usage is TRBJ1-3; D is unresolved. The length of the CDR3 is 14 residues. Trimming pared 5 bases from V and 3 bases from J, leaving 11 bases between. The germline gives CDR1 MDHEN, CDR2 SYDVKM. CDR3 bases: TGTGCCAGCAGTCTACTCAGCTTTGGAAACACCATATATTTT. This sequence encodes CASSLLSFGNTIYF.

J is TRBJ1-4 and V is TRBV4-2, with 8 bases fitting TRBD1. CDR1 and CDR2 from the germline V gene are LGHNA and YNFKEQ. CDR3 size: 17 residues. The junction had 7 bases not matched to a gene; V was cut back by 4 bases and J by 0 bases. The CDR3 DNA sequence: TGTGCCAGCAGCCGTGGAGGGGACAGGCCAACTAATGAAAAACTGTTTTTT. This gives the protein CASSRGGDRPTNEKLFF.

The chain joins TRBV7-9 to TRBJ1-5; 10 bases match TRBD1. The germline V gene encodes CDR1 SEHNR and CDR2 FQNEAQ (reference sequence). The CDR3 contains 16 residues. V shed 5 bases, J shed 5 bases, and the junction held 9 bases outside the gene matches. DNA of the CDR3: TGTGCCAGCAGCCCTGGGGACAGGGGCGTAGATCAGCCCCAGCATTTT. Translating gives CASSPGDRGVDQPQHF.

In this sample, this clone turned up once. V gene TRBV2 combines with J gene TRBJ2-7; D possibly corresponds to TRBD1 (6 bases). Germline lookup yields CDR1 SNHLY and CDR2 FYNNEI. CDR3 length: 14 residues. Trimming left V 4 bases short and J 2 bases short, with 12 bases between. CDR3 nucleotides: TGTGCCAGCAGTGCGGACAGAGGGACCTACGAGCAGTACTTC. It specifies CASSADRGTYEQYF.

The chain couples TRBV7-9 to TRBJ2-5, with 7 nucleotides matching TRBD2. The CDR3 contains 15 residues. Losses at the gene ends were 5 bases for V and 0 bases for J; bases not matched to a gene: 6. In germline, CDR1 is SEHNR, CDR2 FQNEAQ (reference sequence). CDR3 sequence reads: CASSVGGLHQETQYF. The CDR3 DNA follows: TGTGCCAGCAGCGTTGGGGGACTACACCAAGAGACCCAGTACTTC.

The genes are TRBV3-1 (or the pseudogene TRBV3-2) and TRBJ2-3; no firm D call. There are 12 residues in the CDR3. Germline V CDR1 and CDR2: LGHDT, YNNKEL (reference sequence). Trimming took off 3 bases at V and 3 bases at J, with 4 bases between the two ends. This CDR3 is CASSQRTDTQYF. Here the CDR3 DNA reads TGTGCCAGCAGCCAGAGGACAGATACGCAGTATTTT.